This TCR beta chain was recovered during a study of cytomegalovirus exposure and HLA in healthy donors. About this clone itself: Its specificity is not known.

A multiplex PCR was run with 60 Vbeta primers and 13 Jbeta primers. Method: immunoSEQ multiplex PCR; TCRdb's copy keeps in-frame clones and lacks some. The sample records around 110,000 clones, roughly 80% being singletons. CDR1 and CDR2 from the germline V gene are SEHNR and FQNEAQ (reference sequence). V was cut by 3 bases and J by 1 base, with 9 bases left in between. The CDR3 loop spans 14 amino acids. Overall study results and limits: After further analysis at a later stage, 16,951 TCR beta sequences were associated with HLA alleles at 0.05 false discovery rate.

This clonotype was sampled from a man aged 30-40 years in good health and CMV-seronegative. Sequenced input: PBMCs. This chain connects TRBV7-9 to TRBJ1-1, with D possibly matching TRBD1 (5 bases). CDR3 loop: CASSLSRANTEAFF. CDR3 DNA sequence: TGTGCCAGCAGCTTGAGCAGGGCGAACACTGAAGCTTTCTTT.